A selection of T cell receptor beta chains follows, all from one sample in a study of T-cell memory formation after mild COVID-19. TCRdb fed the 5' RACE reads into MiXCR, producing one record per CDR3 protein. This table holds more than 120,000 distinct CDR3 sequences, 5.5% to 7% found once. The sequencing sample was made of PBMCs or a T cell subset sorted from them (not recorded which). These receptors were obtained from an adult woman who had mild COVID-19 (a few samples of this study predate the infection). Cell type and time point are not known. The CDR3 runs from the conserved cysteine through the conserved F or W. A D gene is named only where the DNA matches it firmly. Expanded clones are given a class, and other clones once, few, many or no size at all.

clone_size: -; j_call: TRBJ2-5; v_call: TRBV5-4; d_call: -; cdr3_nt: TGTGCCAGCAGCCCCGGCGGGCACGGACAAGAGACCCAGTACTTC; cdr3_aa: CASSPGGHGQETQYF
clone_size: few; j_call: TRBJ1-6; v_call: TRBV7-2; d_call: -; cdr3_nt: TGTGCCAGCAGCTTAGTGCCAAGAATCAGCTCCTATAATTCACCCCTCCACTTT; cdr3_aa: CASSLVPRISSYNSPLHF
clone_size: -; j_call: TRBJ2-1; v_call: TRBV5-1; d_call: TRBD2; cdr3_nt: TGCGCCAGCAGCCAGGGACTAGCGGTAAACAATGAGCAGTTCTTC; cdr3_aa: CASSQGLAVNNEQFF
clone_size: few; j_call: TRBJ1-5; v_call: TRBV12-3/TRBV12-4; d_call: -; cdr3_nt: TGTGCCAGCACCCGGGCCCATCAGCCCCAGCATTTT; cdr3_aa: CASTRAHQPQHF
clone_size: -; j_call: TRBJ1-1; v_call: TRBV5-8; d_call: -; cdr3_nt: TGTGCCAGCAGCTTGTGGTCAGGGGAGATGAACACTGAAGCTTTCTTT; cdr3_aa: CASSLWSGEMNTEAFF
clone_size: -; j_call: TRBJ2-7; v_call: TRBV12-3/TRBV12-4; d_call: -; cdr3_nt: TGTGCCAGCAGTTTCAGGGCCGAATCCGACGAGCAGTACTTC; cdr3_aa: CASSFRAESDEQYF
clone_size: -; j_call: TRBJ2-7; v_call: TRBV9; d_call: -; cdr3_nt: TGTGCCAGCAGCCCCGGGGCCGTCGTAATATACGAGCAGTACTTC; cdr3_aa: CASSPGAVVIYEQYF
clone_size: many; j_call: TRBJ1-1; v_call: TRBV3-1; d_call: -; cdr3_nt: TGTGCCAGCAGCCAAGGGTCCGGGACTGAAGCTTTCTTT; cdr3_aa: CASSQGSGTEAFF
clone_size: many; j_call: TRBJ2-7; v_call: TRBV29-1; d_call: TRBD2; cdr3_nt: TGCAGCGTTGGCGGGGGGAGATACGAGCAGTACTTC; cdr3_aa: CSVGGGRYEQYF
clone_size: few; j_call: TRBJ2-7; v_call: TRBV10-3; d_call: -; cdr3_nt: TGTGCCATCAGGTCAGACAGGAGGGGGTACGAGCAGTACTTC; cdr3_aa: CAIRSDRRGYEQYF
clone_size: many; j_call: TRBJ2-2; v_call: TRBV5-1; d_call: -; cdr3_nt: TGCGCCAGCAGCTCCGTGGGCGGGGTGAACACCGGGGAGCTGTTTTTT; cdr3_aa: CASSSVGGVNTGELFF
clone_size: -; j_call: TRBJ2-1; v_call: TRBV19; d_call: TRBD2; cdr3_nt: TGTGCCAGTAGTATAGACCGTCTAGCGGCAAGCTCCTACAATGAGCAGTTCTTC; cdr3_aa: CASSIDRLAASSYNEQFF
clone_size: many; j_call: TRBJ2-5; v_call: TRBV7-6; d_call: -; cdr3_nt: TGTGCCAGCAGCCCTAGCGAGCCTAGCCGATTTGGAGAGACCCAGTACTTC; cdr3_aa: CASSPSEPSRFGETQYF
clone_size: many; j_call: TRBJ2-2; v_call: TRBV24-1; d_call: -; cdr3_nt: TGTGCCACCAGTGACCCCGGACAGAACACCGGGGAGCTGTTTTTT; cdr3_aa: CATSDPGQNTGELFF
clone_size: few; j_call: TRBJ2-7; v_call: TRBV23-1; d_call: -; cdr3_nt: TGCGCCAGCAGTCAATCGGGCAGTTTGGGTTCCTACGAGCAGTACTTC; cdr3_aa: CASSQSGSLGSYEQYF
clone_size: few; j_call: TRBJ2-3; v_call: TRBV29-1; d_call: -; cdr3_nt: TGCAGCGTAACAGGCGCCAGCACAGATACGCAGTATTTT; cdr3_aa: CSVTGASTDTQYF
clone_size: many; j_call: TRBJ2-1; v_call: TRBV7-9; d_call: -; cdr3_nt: TGTGCCAGCAGCTTAGGATCCTGGGGCCATGAGCAGTTCTTC; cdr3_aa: CASSLGSWGHEQFF
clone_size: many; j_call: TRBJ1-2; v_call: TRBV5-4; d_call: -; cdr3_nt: TGTGCCAGCAGCTTGCCAGGGTCTGATGGCTACACCTTC; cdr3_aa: CASSLPGSDGYTF
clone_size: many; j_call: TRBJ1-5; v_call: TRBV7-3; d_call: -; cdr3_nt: TGTGCCAGCAGCCTTGTACGGGGGGAGCCCCAGCATTTT; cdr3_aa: CASSLVRGEPQHF
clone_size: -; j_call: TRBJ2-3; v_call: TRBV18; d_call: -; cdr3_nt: TGTGCCAGCTCATCGGGACACCGAGGGAGCACAGATACGCAGTATTTT; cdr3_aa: CASSSGHRGSTDTQYF
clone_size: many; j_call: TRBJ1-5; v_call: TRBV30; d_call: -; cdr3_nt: TGTGCCTGGAGTGTAAAAGGGGGCAATCAGCCCCAGCATTTT; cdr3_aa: CAWSVKGGNQPQHF
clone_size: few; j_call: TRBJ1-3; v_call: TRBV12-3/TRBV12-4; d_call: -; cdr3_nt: TGTGCCAGCAGTGCCACCGGGTCTTACCTCGGAAACACCATATATTTT; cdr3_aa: CASSATGSYLGNTIYF